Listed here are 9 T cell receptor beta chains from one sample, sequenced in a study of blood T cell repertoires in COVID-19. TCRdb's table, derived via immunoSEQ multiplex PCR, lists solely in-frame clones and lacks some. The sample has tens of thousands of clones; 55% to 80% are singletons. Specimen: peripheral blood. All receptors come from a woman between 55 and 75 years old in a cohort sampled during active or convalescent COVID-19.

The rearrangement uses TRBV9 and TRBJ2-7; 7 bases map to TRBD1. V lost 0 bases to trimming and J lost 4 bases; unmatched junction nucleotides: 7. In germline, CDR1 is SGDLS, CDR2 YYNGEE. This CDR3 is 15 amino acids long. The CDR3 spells CASSVGDSKRYEQYF. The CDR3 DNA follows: TGTGCCAGCAGCGTAGGGGACAGCAAAAGGTACGAGCAGTACTTC.

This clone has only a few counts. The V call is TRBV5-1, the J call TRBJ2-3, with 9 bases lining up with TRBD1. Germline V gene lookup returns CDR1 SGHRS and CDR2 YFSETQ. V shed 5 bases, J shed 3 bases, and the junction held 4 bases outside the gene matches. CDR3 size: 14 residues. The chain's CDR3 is CASRSGTGTDTQYF. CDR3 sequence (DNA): TGCGCCAGCAGGTCCGGGACAGGGACAGATACGCAGTATTTT.

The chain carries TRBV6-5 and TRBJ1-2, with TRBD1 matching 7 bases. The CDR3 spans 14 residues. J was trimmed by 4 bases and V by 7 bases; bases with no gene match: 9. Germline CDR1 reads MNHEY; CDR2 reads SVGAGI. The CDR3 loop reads CASILTGSVYGYTF. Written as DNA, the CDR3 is TGTGCCAGCATCTTGACAGGGTCGGTCTATGGCTACACCTTC.

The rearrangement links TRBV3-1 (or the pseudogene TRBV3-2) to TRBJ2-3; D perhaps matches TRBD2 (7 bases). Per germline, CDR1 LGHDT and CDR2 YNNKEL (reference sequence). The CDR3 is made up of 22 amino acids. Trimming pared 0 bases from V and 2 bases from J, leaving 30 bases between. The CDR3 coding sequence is TGTGCCAGCAGCCAAGATAGGGGGGGCGTGGAACTTCTAGCAGCGTTCACAGATACGCAGTATTTT. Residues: CASSQDRGGVELLAAFTDTQYF.

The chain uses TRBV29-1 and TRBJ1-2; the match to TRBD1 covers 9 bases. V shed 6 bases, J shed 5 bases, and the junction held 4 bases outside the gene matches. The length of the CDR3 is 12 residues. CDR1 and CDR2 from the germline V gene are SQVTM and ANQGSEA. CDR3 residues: CSVPTGGYGYTF. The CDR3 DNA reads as TGCAGCGTCCCGACAGGGGGGTATGGCTACACCTTC. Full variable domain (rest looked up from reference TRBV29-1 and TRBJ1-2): SAVISQKPSRDICQRGTSLTIQCQVDSQVTMMFWYRQQPGQSLTLIATANQGSEATYESGFVIDKFPISRPNLTFSTLTVSNMSPEDSSIYLCSVPTGGYGYTFGSGTRLTVV.

CDR3 coding DNA: TGTGCCAGCAGCGGGGGTAGACCTTATCAGCCCCAGCATTTT. Its translation: CASSGGRPYQPQHF. The V gene is TRBV2, the J gene TRBJ1-5; a weak D match, TRBD1 (5 bases). Germline V CDR1 and CDR2: SNHLY, FYNNEI. V was cut by 6 bases and J by 5 bases, with 14 bases left in between. This CDR3 has 14 amino acids.

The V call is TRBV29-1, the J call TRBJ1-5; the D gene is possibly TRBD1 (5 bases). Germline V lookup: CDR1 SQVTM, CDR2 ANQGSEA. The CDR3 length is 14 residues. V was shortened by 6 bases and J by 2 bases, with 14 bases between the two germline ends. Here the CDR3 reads CSVVAGGGNQPQHF. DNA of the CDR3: TGCAGCGTAGTGGCCGGGGGGGGCAATCAGCCCCAGCATTTT.

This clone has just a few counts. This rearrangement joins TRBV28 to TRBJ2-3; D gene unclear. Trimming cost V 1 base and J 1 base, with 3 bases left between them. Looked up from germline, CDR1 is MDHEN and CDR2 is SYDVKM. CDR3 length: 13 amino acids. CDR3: CASSLLGTDTQYF. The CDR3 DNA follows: TGTGCCAGCAGTTTATTAGGCACAGATACGCAGTATTTT. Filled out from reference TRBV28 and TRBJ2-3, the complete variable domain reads DVKVTQSSRYLVKRTGEKVFLECVQDMDHENMFWYRQDPGLGLRLIYFSYDVKMKEKGDIPEGYSVSREKKERFSLILESASTNQTSMYLCASSLLGTDTQYFGPGTRLTVL.

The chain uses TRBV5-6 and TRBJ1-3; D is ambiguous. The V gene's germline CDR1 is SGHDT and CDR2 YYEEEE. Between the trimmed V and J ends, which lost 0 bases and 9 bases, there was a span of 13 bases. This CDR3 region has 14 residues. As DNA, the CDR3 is TGTGCCAGCAGCTTGGGTTTAAGAGGAGGCACCATATATTTT. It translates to CASSLGLRGGTIYF.